The rows below give T cell receptor beta chains drawn from one sample of a study of blood T cell repertoires in COVID-19. Using immunoSEQ multiplex PCR, the repertoire was profiled, and TCRdb retains in-frame clones only, with some absent. The sample includes roughly 150,000 clones, 77% of them seen just once. Sample: peripheral blood. These receptors all stem from a man between 65 and 85 years old with acute or convalescent COVID-19. The CDR3 runs from the conserved cysteine through the conserved F or W. A D gene is named only where the DNA matches it firmly. Size is stated for part of the rows, as once, few or many counts, or as a class when the clone is expanded.

CASSYGSGETQYF | TGTGCCAGCAGTTACGGGTCAGGGGAGACCCAGTACTTC | - | TRBV6-6 | - | TRBJ2-5
CASSPIRGNTGELFF | TGTGCCAGCTCACCGATCAGGGGTAACACCGGGGAGCTGTTTTTT | - | TRBV18 | - | TRBJ2-2
CASSLGSTSTDTQYF | TGCGCCAGCAGCTTGGGTTCGACTAGCACAGATACGCAGTATTTT | - | TRBV5-1 | - | TRBJ2-3
CASSQDRGLAGSQYF | TGCGCCAGCAGCCAAGATAGGGGACTAGCTGGGTCGCAGTATTTT | - | TRBV4-3 | TRBD2 | TRBJ2-3
CASLVGQGNYEQYF | TGTGCCAGCCTTGTTGGACAGGGGAACTACGAGCAGTACTTC | - | TRBV6-5 | TRBD1 | TRBJ2-7
CAWSVTGIAGNTIYF | TGTGCCTGGAGTGTAACAGGGATTGCTGGAAACACCATATATTTT | - | TRBV30 | - | TRBJ1-3
CASSSQGSNTGELFF | TGCGCCAGCTCATCACAGGGGTCGAACACCGGGGAGCTGTTTTTT | few | TRBV5-1 | TRBD1 | TRBJ2-2
CASSIGQGARTGELFF | TGTGCCAGTAGTATAGGACAGGGGGCGCGGACCGGGGAGCTGTTTTTT | - | TRBV19 | TRBD1 | TRBJ2-2
CASSLISGGASETQYF | TGCGCCAGCAGCTTGATTAGCGGGGGGGCGTCAGAGACCCAGTACTTC | - | TRBV5-1 | TRBD2 | TRBJ2-5
CASSQANSGNTIYF | TGTGCCAGCAGTCAGGCGAACTCTGGAAACACCATATATTTT | - | TRBV11-2 | - | TRBJ1-3
CASSDRVQPQHF | TGTGCCAGCAGTGACAGGGTTCAGCCCCAGCATTTT | - | TRBV12-3/TRBV12-4 | TRBD1 | TRBJ1-5
CASRMVGESRAFF | TGTGCCAGCAGAATGGTTGGGGAGTCGCGAGCTTTCTTT | - | TRBV27 | - | TRBJ1-1
CAWSAKTGVNQPQHF | TGTGCCTGGAGTGCTAAAACAGGGGTCAATCAGCCCCAGCATTTT | few | TRBV30 | TRBD1 | TRBJ1-5
CAVGQSNYGYTF | TGTGCCGTTGGACAGTCTAACTATGGCTACACCTTC | - | TRBV2 | - | TRBJ1-2
CASSLTERAGANVLTF | TGCGCCAGCAGCCTGACAGAGCGCGCTGGGGCCAACGTCCTGACTTTC | - | TRBV5-1 | - | TRBJ2-6
CASSFRPSGGFNEQFF | TGCGCCAGCAGTTTCCGGCCTAGCGGGGGGTTCAATGAGCAGTTCTTC | few | TRBV5-1 | TRBD2 | TRBJ2-1
CASSLNTIRTEAFF | TGTGCCAGCAGCCTCAACACAATTCGCACTGAAGCTTTCTTT | - | TRBV21-1 | - | TRBJ1-1